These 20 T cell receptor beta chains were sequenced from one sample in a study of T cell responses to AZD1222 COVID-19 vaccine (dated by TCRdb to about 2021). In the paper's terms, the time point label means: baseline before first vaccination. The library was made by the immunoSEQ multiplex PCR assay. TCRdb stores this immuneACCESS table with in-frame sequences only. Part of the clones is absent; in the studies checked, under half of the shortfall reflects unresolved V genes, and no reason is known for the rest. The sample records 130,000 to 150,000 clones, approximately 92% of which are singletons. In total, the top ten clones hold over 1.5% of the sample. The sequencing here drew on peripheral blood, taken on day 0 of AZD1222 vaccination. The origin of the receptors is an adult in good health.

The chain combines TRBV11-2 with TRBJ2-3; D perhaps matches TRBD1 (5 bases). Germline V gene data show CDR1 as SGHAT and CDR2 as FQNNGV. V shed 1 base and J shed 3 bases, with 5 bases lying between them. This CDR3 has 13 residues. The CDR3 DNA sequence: TGTGCCAGCAGCTTAGCAGGGACAGATACGCAGTATTTT. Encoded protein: CASSLAGTDTQYF.

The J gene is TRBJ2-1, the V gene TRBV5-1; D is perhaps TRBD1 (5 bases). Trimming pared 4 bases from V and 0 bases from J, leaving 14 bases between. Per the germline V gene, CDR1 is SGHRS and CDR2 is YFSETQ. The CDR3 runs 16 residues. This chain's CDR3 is CASSLRTGSSYNEQFF. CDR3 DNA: TGCGCCAGCAGCCTTCGAACAGGATCCTCCTACAATGAGCAGTTCTTC.

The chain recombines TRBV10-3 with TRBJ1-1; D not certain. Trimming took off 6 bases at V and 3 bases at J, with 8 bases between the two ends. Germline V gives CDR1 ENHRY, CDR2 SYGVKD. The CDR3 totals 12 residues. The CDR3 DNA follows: TGTGCCATCAGAGAGGGCCACACTGAAGCTTTCTTT. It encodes CAIREGHTEAFF.

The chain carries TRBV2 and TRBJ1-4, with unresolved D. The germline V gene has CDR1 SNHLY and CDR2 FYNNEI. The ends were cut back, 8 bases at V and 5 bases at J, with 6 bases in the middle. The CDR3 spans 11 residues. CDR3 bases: TGTGCCAGCCTCGGAAATGAAAAACTGTTTTTT. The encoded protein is CASLGNEKLFF.

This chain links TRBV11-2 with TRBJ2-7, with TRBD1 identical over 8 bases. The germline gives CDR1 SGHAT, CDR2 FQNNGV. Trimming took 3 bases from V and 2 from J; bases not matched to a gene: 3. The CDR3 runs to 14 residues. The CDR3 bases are TGTGCCAGCAGCTTTCTACAGGGGGCCTACGAGCAGTACTTC. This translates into CASSFLQGAYEQYF.

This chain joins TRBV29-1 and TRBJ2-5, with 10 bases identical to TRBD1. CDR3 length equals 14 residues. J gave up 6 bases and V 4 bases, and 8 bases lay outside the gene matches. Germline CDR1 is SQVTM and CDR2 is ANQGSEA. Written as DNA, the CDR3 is TGCAGCGTTGGCCCGGGACAGGGGTCACAGACCCAGTACTTC. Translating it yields CSVGPGQGSQTQYF.

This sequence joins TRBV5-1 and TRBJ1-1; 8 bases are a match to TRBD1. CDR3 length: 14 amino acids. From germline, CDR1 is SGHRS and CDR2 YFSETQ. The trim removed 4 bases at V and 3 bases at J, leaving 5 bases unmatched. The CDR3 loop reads CASSSRQGYTEAFF. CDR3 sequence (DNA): TGCGCCAGCAGCAGTAGACAGGGGTACACTGAAGCTTTCTTT.

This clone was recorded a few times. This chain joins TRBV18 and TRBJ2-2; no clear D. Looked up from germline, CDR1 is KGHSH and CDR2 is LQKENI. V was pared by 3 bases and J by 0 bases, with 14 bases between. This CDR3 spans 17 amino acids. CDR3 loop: CASSPTGSRANTGELFF. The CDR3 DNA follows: TGTGCCAGCTCACCCACGGGTAGCCGAGCGAACACCGGGGAGCTGTTTTTT.

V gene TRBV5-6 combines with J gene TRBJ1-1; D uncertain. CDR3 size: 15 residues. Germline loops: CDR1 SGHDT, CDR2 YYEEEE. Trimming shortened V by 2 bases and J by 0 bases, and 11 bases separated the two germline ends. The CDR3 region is CASSFRGQLNTEAFF. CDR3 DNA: TGTGCCAGCAGCTTTCGCGGGCAGTTGAACACTGAAGCTTTCTTT.

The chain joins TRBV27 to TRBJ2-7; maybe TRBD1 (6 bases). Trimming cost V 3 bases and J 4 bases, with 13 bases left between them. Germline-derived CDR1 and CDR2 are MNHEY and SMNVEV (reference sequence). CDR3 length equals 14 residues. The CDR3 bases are TGTGCCAGCAGTTTTGGGACAAATCTGTACGAGCAGTACTTC. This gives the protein CASSFGTNLYEQYF.

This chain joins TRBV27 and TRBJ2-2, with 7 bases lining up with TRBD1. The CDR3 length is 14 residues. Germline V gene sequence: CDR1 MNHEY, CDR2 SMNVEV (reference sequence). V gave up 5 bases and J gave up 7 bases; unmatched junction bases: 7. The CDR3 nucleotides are TGTGCCAGCAGTGACACAGGGGTCAGCGGGGAGCTGTTTTTT. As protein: CASSDTGVSGELFF.

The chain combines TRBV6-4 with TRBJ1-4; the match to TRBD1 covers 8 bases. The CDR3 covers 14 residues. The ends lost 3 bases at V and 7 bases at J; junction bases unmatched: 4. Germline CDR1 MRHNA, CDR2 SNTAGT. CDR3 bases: TGTGCCAGCAGTGAAGGGACAGGCTCTGAAAAACTGTTTTTT. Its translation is CASSEGTGSEKLFF.

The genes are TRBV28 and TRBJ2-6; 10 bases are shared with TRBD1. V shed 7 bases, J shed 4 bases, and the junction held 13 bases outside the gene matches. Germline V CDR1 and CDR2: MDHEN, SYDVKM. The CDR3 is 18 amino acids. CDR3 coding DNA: TGTGCCAGCATCTTCCGGGACAGGGGTAATCTAGGGGCCAACGTCCTGACTTTC. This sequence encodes CASIFRDRGNLGANVLTF.

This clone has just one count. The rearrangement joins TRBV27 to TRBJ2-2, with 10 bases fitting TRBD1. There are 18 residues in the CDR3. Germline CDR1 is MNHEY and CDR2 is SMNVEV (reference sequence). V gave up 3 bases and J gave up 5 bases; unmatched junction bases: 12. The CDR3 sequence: CASSLGDRGQTWTGELFF. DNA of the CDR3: TGTGCCAGCAGTTTGGGTGACAGGGGGCAGACTTGGACCGGGGAGCTGTTTTTT.

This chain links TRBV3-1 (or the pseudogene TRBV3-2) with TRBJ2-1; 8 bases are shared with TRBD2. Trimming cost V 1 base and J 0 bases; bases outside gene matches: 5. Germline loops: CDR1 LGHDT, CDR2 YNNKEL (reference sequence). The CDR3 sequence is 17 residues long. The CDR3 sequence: CASSQGPGGPSYNEQFF. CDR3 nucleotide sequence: TGTGCCAGCAGCCAAGGCCCGGGAGGGCCCTCCTACAATGAGCAGTTCTTC.

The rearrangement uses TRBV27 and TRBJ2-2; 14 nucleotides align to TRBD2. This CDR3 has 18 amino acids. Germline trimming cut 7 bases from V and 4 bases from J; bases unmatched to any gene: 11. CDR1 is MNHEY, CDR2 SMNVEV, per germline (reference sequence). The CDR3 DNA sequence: TGTGCCAGCACCACCGGCGGGACTAGCGGGAGAGGCACCGGGGAGCTGTTTTTT. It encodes CASTTGGTSGRGTGELFF.

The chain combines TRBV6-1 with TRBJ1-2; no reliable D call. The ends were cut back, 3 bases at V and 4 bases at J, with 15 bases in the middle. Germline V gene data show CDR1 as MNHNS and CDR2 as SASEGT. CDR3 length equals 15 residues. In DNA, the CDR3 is TGTGCCAGCAGTGATCGGTTTGGCGGAACCTATGGCTACACCTTC. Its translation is CASSDRFGGTYGYTF.

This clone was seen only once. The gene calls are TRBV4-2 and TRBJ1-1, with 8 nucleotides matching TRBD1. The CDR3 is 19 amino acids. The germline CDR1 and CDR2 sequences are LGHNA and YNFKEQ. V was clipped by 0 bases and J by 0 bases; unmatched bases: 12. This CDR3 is CASSQDRVERTGMNTEAFF. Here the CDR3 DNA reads TGTGCCAGCAGCCAAGACAGAGTCGAACGGACAGGGATGAACACTGAAGCTTTCTTT.

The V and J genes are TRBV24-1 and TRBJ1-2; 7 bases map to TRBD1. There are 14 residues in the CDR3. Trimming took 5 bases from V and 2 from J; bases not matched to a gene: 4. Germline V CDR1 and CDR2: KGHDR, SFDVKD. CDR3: CATSAPGQNYGYTF. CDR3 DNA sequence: TGTGCCACCAGTGCGCCGGGACAGAACTATGGCTACACCTTC.

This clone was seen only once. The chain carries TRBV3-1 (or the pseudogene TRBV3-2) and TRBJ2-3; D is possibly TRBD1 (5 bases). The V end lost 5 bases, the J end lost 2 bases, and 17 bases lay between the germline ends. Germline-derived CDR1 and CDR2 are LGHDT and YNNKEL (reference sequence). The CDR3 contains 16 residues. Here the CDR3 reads CASSYSEQGLTDTQYF. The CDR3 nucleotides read TGTGCCAGCAGCTATTCCGAGCAGGGCCTCACAGATACGCAGTATTTT.